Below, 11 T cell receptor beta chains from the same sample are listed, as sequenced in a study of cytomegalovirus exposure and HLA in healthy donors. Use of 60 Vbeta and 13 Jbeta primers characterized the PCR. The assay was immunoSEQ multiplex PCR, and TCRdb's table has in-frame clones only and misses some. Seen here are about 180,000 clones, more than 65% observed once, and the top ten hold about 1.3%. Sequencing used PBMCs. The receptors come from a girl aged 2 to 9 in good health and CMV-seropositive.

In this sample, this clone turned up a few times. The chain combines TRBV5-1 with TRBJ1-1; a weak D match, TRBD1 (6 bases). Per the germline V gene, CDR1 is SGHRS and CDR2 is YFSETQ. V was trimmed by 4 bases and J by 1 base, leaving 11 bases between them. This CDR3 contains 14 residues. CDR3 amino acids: CASSQGTANTEAFF. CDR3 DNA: TGCGCCAGCAGCCAGGGGACGGCGAACACTGAAGCTTTCTTT.

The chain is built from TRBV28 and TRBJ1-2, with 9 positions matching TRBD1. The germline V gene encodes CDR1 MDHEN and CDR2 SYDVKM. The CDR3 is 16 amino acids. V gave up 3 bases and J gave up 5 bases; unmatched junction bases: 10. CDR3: CASSFKFGTGHYGYTF. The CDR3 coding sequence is TGTGCCAGCAGTTTTAAATTTGGGACAGGGCATTATGGCTACACCTTC.

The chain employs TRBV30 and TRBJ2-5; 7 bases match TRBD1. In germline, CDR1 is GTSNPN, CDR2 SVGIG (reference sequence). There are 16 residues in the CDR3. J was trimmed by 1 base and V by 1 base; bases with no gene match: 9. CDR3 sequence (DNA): TGTGCCTGGAGTGGGCGTCCGGGACAGCGCCAAGAGACCCAGTACTTC. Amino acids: CAWSGRPGQRQETQYF.

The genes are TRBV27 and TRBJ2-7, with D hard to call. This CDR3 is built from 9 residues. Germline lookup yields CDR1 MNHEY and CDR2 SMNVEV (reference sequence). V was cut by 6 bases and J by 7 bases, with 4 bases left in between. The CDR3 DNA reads TGTGCCAGCAGGCGGGAGCAGTACTTC. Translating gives CASRREQYF.

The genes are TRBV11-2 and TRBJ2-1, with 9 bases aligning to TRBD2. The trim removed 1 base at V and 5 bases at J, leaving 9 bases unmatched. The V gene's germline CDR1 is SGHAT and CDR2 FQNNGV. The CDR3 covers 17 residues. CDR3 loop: CASSLVGSGRNNNEQFF. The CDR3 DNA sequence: TGTGCCAGCAGCTTAGTAGGCAGCGGGAGGAATAACAATGAGCAGTTCTTC.

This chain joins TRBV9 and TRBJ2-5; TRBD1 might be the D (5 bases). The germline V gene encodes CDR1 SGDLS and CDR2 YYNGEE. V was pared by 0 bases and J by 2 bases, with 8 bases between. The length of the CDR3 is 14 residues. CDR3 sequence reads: CASSVGTYQETQYF. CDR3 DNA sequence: TGTGCCAGCAGCGTAGGGACATATCAAGAGACCCAGTACTTC.

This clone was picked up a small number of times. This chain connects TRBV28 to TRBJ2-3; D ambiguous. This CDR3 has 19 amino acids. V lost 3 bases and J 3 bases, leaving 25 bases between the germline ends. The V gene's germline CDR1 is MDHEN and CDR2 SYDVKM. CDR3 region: CASSFFSRVELRTTDTQYF. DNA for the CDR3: TGTGCCAGCAGTTTCTTTAGCCGGGTCGAGTTACGCACAACAGATACGCAGTATTTT.

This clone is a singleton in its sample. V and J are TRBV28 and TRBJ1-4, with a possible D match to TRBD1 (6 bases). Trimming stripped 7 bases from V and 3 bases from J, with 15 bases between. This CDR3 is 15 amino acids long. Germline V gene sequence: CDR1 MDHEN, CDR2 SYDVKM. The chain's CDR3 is CASKLPQGSNEKLFF. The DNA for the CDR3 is TGTGCCAGCAAGCTCCCTCAGGGGTCTAATGAAAAACTGTTTTTT.

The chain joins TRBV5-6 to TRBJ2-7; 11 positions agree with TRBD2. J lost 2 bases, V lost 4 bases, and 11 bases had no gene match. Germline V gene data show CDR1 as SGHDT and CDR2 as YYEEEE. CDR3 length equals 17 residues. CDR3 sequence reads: CASSTPGLADLTYEQYF. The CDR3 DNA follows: TGTGCCAGCAGCACGCCGGGACTAGCGGATTTGACCTACGAGCAGTACTTC.

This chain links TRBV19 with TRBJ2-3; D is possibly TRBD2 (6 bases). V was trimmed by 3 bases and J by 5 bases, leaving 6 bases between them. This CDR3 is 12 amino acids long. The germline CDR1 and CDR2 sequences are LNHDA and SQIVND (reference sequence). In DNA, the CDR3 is TGTGCCAGTAGTATCGGGGGAGATACGCAGTATTTT. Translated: CASSIGGDTQYF.

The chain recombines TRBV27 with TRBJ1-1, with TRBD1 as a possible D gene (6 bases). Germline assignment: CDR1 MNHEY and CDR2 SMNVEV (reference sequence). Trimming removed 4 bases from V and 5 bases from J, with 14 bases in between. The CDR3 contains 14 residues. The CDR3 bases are TGTGCCAGCAGTTATGGGGGCGCGGTGACTGAAGCTTTCTTT. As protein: CASSYGGAVTEAFF.